Below, one T cell receptor (beta chain) is given with its context. What it binds is unknown. The record originates from a study of T cell repertoires in cytomegalovirus infection. Study-wide context: Public TCR beta signatures marked donors with CMV infection and the matching HLA.

Study-level findings and limits: Adding up the frequency of public TCR beta families identified people who carried CMV plus the relevant HLA. Ex vivo, HLA-C-restricted CMV-specific TCR beta clonotypes prevailed over the rest of the response.

From the reads, TCRdb called clonotypes with MiXCR, one entry per CDR3 protein. The table records about 490,000 distinct CDR3 sequences, about 26% of them present only once. This TCR was sampled from a human donor in good health (CMV status not recorded). Some clones in this sample may be carry-over from other donors' samples. The material sequenced was PBMCs.

Here the CDR3 reads CATSDHGQGGETQYF. The CDR3 nucleotides are TGTGCCACCAGTGACCATGGACAGGGAGGAGAGACCCAGTACTTC. The V and J genes are TRBV24-1 and TRBJ2-5; TRBD1 matches 8 bases. The CDR3 covers 15 residues. V lost 4 bases to trimming and J lost 4 bases; unmatched junction nucleotides: 7. Germline V lookup: CDR1 KGHDR, CDR2 SFDVKD.